The source of this TCR beta chain is a study of Graves' ophthalmopathy and Graves' hyperthyroidism. This CDR3 has 13 amino acids. Germline V lookup: CDR1 ENHRY, CDR2 SYGVKD. V shed 7 bases and J shed 0 bases, with 9 bases lying between them. Points from the study as a whole: Both an approximately 68% sensitivity and an approximately 72% specificity characterized the model's predictions of ophthalmopathy progression.

This clonotype was picked up one time. Its antigen is as yet unknown. Diagnosis used clinical symptoms, serum thyroxine, TRAb, thyroid ultrasound and orbital computed tomography. RNA transcripts yielded amplified TCR beta CDR3 regions. The first-round RT-PCR employed HTBI primers together with the Qiagen OneStep RT-PCR kit. A multiplex PCR was then performed as the second round. TCRdb re-analysed the multiplex PCR reads in MiXCR, keeping a single row per CDR3 protein. This sample has around 1.1 million distinct CDR3 sequences, with about 38% found just once. This clonotype was obtained from an adult man with Graves' hyperthyroidism. Sample: peripheral blood or thyroid tissue (not recorded which). V and J are TRBV10-3 and TRBJ1-2; possibly TRBD1 for D (5 bases). The CDR3 loop reads CAITSDTNYGYTF. The CDR3 DNA follows: TGTGCCATCACCTCGGACACTAACTATGGCTACACCTTC.